This T cell receptor (beta chain) was sequenced in a study of blood T cells in healthy people across ages. Using a J-beta primer mix together with a sample-barcoded 5' primer, a second PCR was run for 7 to 11 cycles. TCRdb re-derived calls from the 5' RACE reads in MiXCR, one entry per CDR3 protein. The sample holds hundreds of thousands of distinct CDR3 sequences, just under 25% seen once. CDR3 size: 15 residues. Germline V gene sequence: CDR1 SQVTM, CDR2 ANQGSEA. V lost 5 bases and J lost 5; bases outside the gene matches: 12. Separately, the same data were catalogued under a study of T cells of mothers and their children. As that report states: Related mother-child pairs showed slightly higher but non-significant overlap than unrelated pairs.

Material for sequencing was blood. This clonotype was sampled from a boy aged 5-17 years in good health. The gene calls are TRBV29-1 and TRBJ1-2; 9 bases align to TRBD1. CDR3 in amino acids: CSVIRPGQGSYGYTF. The CDR3 DNA reads as TGCAGCGTTATCCGGCCGGGACAGGGATCTTATGGCTACACCTTC.